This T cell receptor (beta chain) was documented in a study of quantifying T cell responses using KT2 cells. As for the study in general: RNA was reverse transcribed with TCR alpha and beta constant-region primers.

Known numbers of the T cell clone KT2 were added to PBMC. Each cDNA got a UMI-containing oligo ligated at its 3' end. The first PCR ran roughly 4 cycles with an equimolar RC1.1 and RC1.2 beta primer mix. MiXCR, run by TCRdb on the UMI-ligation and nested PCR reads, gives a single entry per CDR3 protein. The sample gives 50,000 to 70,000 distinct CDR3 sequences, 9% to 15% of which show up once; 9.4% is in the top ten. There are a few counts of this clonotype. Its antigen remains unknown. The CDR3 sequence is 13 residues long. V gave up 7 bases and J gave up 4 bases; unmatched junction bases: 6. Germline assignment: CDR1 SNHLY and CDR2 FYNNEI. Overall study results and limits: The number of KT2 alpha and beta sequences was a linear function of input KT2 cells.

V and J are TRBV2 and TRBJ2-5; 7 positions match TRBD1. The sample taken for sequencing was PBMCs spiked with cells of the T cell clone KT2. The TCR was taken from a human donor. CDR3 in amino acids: CASIEGQIETQYF. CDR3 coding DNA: TGTGCCAGCATTGAGGGACAGATAGAGACCCAGTACTTC.